The text below deals with one TCR beta chain. Its antigen is not known. The sample comes from a study of naive and memory T cell subsets. Germline V CDR1 and CDR2: SGDLS, YYNGEE. This CDR3 has 14 residues. Deletions cut 0 bases from V and 1 base from J, with 7 bases between. General study results and limits: A few larger clonotypes appeared in naive repertoires, especially CD8, possibly memory cells re-expressing CD45RA.

An equimolar mix of two oligonucleotides served as the beta constant-region primer for TRBC1 and TRBC2. Four rounds of PCR amplified the ligated cDNA using nested alpha and beta constant-region primers plus SP2. TCRdb passed the UMI-ligation and nested PCR reads through MiXCR, listing each CDR3 protein once. The profile covers more than 95,000 distinct CDR3 sequences, with 13% to 15% appearing a single time and about 3% taken by the ten largest. The gene calls are TRBV9 and TRBJ1-2, with a tentative D call TRBD1 (5 bases). The sequenced sample was naive CD8+ T cells from blood. The TCR was taken from a human donor in good health. The CDR3, as DNA: TGTGCCAGCAGCGTAGGGGGCCTTAACTATGGCTACACCTTC. Protein product: CASSVGGLNYGYTF.